This is a list of T cell receptor beta chains from one sample in a study of PD-L1 blockade in urothelial cancer. Profiled with immunoSEQ multiplex PCR; TCRdb holds only in-frame clones, not every one. The repertoire includes some 60,000 clones, around 84% of them detected once, and less than 3.5% sits in the top ten. The input for sequencing was PBMCs, taken around atezolizumab (anti-PD-L1) treatment. The origin of the receptors is a man aged 45-65 years with urothelial cancer. Each CDR3 is given without its conserved first and last residue.

TRBV6-5	TRBJ1-5	ASRRTGSNQPQH
TRBV18	TRBJ2-7	ASSPDASGEQY
TRBV7-2	TRBJ2-1	ASSSDPQKEQF
TRBV19	TRBJ1-5	ASSERGWDQPQH
TRBV7-9	TRBJ2-1	ASSPLYEQF
TRBV28	TRBJ2-3	ASQRGLSTDTQY
TRBV30	TRBJ1-5	AWSVRGFGQPQH
TRBV5-1	TRBJ1-1	ASVQGAEAF
TRBV19	TRBJ2-7	ASSMSAGYEQY
TRBV5-1	TRBJ2-2	ASSLLTGDTGELF
TRBV4-2	TRBJ1-4	ASSPTYRATNEKLF
TRBV6-1	TRBJ1-5	ASSDVGQVFLSNQPQH
TRBV10-3	TRBJ1-6	AISDGEFNSPLH
TRBV28	TRBJ1-4	ATNPVGSGGNEKLF
TRBV27	TRBJ1-4	ASSFLTGWGRNEKLF
TRBV7-2	TRBJ2-1	ASSPRRQGPSDEQF
TRBV9	TRBJ2-2	ASSVSLEPTPGELF
TRBV19	TRBJ2-4	ASSISGGQGWRNIQY
TRBV18	TRBJ1-2	ASSKTGTENYGYT
TRBV11-2	TRBJ2-2	ASSFLPQGNTGELF
TRBV5-1	TRBJ2-7	ASSLALAGVYEQY
TRBV18	TRBJ2-1	ASSPGRGNEQF
TRBV6-5	TRBJ1-2	ASRPQGKLNYGYT
TRBV20-1	TRBJ1-1	SAPGNTEAF
TRBV28	TRBJ2-3	ASGGRDSDTQY
TRBV25-1	TRBJ1-3	ASTRGNTIY
TRBV2	TRBJ2-7	ASSYTLGQGSHEQY
TRBV28	TRBJ2-1	ASSQGTSGHSYNEQF
TRBV6-1	TRBJ1-4	ASSEVSGEKLF
TRBV7-9	TRBJ2-2	ASRSTGGTGELF
TRBV19	TRBJ2-4	ASSTSGRLIQY
TRBV5-1	TRBJ2-2	ASSLGLADDTGELF
TRBV5-4	TRBJ2-1	ASSPIPGGEQF
TRBV15	TRBJ1-4	ATSRDNGGPAEKLF
TRBV9	TRBJ2-1	ASGRERGGGPFEQF
TRBV13	TRBJ2-5	ASSLRAGASGGETQY
TRBV13	TRBJ2-1	ASRPSLRSYEQF
TRBV7-3	TRBJ2-3	ASSPLAGYTDTQY
TRBV5-1	TRBJ2-1	ASSSGTGRYNEQF
TRBV6-1	TRBJ1-1	ASSEVRNTEAF
TRBV11-2	TRBJ1-2	ASSLGTGNGYT
TRBV28	TRBJ1-5	ASSFNRAFNQPQH
TRBV5-1	TRBJ2-1	ASSWGQGNNEQF
TRBV4-2	TRBJ1-6	ASSREGQTNSPLH
TRBV6-1	TRBJ2-3	ASVAGTRVTQY
TRBV21-1	TRBJ1-5	ASSKWLGMTDVNQPQH
TRBV7-9	TRBJ2-3	ASSLDRESTDTQY
TRBV27	TRBJ2-7	ASSLSGQSHYEQY
TRBV19	TRBJ2-7	ASSTSGSGEQY
TRBV18	TRBJ1-6	ASSPDGGVYNSPLH
TRBV27	TRBJ2-1	ASSLGGRSNEQF
TRBV12-2	TRBJ1-5	ASRLDSLNQPQH
TRBV18	TRBJ2-5	ASSPVLAGGETQY
TRBV27	TRBJ2-5	ASSPRATPTRVQETQY
TRBV6-6	TRBJ2-7	ASKRDSSYEQY
TRBV5-6	TRBJ2-1	ASSPSSSHEQF
TRBV18	TRBJ2-1	ASSEDAGAYNEQF
TRBV28	TRBJ2-1	ASTIGTGRHIGQF
TRBV7-3	TRBJ1-2	ASSLDGSSYT